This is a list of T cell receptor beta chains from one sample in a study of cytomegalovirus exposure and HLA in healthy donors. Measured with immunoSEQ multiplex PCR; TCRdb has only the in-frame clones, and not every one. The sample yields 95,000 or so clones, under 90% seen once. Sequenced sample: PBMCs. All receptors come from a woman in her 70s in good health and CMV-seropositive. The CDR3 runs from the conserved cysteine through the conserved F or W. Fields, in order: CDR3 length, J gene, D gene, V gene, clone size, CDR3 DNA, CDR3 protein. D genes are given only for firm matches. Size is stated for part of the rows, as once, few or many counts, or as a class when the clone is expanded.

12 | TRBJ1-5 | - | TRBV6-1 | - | TGTGCCGCGCGGGGGAATCTCCAGCCCCAGCATTTT | CAARGNLQPQHF
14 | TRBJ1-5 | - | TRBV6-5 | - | TGTGCCAGCACCTCGAGGCAGGGAGGCCAGCCCCAGCATTTT | CASTSRQGGQPQHF
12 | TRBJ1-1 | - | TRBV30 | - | TGTGCCTGGAGAGGGCCGGGGGGTGAAGCTTTCTTT | CAWRGPGGEAFF
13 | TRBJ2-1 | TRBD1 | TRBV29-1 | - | TGCAGCGTTAGGACAGGTGTTTACAATGAGCAGTTCTTC | CSVRTGVYNEQFF
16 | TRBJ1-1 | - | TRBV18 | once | TGTGCCAGCTCACCACCACAGGGTGGAAGGAACACTGAAGCTTTCTTT | CASSPPQGGRNTEAFF
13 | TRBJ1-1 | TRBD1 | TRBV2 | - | TGTGCCAGCAGTGGTGACAGGGGGGCTGAAGCTTTCTTT | CASSGDRGAEAFF
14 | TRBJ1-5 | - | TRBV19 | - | TGTGCCAGCCTTCAACAGGGCGGGGGTCAGCCCCAGCATTTT | CASLQQGGGQPQHF
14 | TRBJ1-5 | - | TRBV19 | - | TGTGCCAGTAGTATCAGGGTAAGCAATCAGCCCCAGCATTTT | CASSIRVSNQPQHF
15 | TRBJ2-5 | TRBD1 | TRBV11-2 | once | TGTGCCAGCAGCCCTTCCGGACAGGGCGGGGAGACCCAGTACTTC | CASSPSGQGGETQYF
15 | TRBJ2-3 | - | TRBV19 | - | TGTGCCAGTACCTTGGGGACTCTGGGAACAGATACGCAGTATTTT | CASTLGTLGTDTQYF
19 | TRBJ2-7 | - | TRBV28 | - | TGTGCCAGCAGTCCCCTCCAGTGGCTAGCAAGGGTTGGGGAATACGAGCAGTACTTC | CASSPLQWLARVGEYEQYF
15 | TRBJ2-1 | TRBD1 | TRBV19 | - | TGTGCCAGTAGAGATAGGACAGGGGTGTACAATGAGCAGTTCTTC | CASRDRTGVYNEQFF
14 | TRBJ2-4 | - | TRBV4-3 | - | TGCGCCAGCAGCCAAGATGGCGGCAAAAACATTCAGTACTTC | CASSQDGGKNIQYF
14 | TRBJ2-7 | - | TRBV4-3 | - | TGCGCCAGCAGCCAAGATTTCCTAGGAGGGGAGCAGTACTTC | CASSQDFLGGEQYF
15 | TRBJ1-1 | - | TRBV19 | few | TGTGCCAGTAGTCACCAACAGGCTTCGAACACTGAAGCTTTCTTT | CASSHQQASNTEAFF
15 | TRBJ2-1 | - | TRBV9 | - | TGTGCCAGCAGCGTAGCTGAGCGGGTCCATCAAGGGCAGTTCTTC | CASSVAERVHQGQFF
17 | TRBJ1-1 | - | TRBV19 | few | TGTGCCAGTAGCTCAACCGGACACTTCAGCCTTAACACTGAAGCTTTCTTT | CASSSTGHFSLNTEAFF
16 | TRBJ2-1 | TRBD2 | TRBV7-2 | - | TGTGCCAGCAGGAGAGTAGCGGGAGGGCCGGGCAATGAGCAGTTCTTC | CASRRVAGGPGNEQFF
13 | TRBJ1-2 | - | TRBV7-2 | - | TGTGCCAGCACCCCGGGGAGGGACTATGGCTACACCTTC | CASTPGRDYGYTF
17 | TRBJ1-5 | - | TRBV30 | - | TGTGCCTGGAGCCCCAGGGGCAGGGCGTCGGTTGATCAGCCCCAGCATTTT | CAWSPRGRASVDQPQHF
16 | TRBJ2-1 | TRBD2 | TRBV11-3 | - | TGTGCCAGCAGCTTAGGAACTAGCGGGATTAGAAATGAGCAGTTCTTC | CASSLGTSGIRNEQFF
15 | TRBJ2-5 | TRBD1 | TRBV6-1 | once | TGTGCCAGCACCGGAGTACCCGGGACAGTAGAGACCCAGTACTTC | CASTGVPGTVETQYF
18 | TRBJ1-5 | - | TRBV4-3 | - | TGCGCCAGCAGCCAAGACGTTCCAGGGGTTATTAGCAATCAGCCCCAGCATTTT | CASSQDVPGVISNQPQHF
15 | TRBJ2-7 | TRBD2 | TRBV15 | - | TGTGCCACCAGCTCCCGACTAGCGGGAGTCGGTGAGCAGTACTTC | CATSSRLAGVGEQYF
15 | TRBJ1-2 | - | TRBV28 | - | TGTGCCAGCAGTCTTGGACGGAGGAATAACTATGGCTACACCTTC | CASSLGRRNNYGYTF
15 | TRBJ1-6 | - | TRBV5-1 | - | TGCGCCAGCAGCTTGGAGGGGCAGGGCAATTCACCCCTCCACTTT | CASSLEGQGNSPLHF
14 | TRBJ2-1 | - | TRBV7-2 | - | TGTGCCAGCAGCTTATTCGGGAGCTACAATGAGCAGTTCTTC | CASSLFGSYNEQFF
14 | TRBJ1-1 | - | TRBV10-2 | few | TGCGCCAGCAGGGATCTGGGGGGGCGAACTGAAGCTTTCTTT | CASRDLGGRTEAFF
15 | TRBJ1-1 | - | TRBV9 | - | TGTGCCAGCAGCGTAACGCCCGGCGGAGACACTGAAGCTTTCTTT | CASSVTPGGDTEAFF
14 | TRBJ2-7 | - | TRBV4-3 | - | TGCGCCAGCAGCCAAGATCAGGAGGCTACGGCACGGGACTTC | CASSQDQEATARDF
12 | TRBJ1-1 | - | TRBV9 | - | TGTGCCAGCAGGTCCTTGGGGGGAACAGCTTTCTTT | CASRSLGGTAFF
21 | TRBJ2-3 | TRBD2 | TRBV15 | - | TGTGCCACCAGCAGCCCCCTGCGTAGGGGACTACAATCGATTAGCACAGATACGCAGTATTTT | CATSSPLRRGLQSISTDTQYF
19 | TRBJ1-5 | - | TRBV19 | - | TGTGCCAGTAGGGGACGCCCCGGGGGGAAGGGCAGTAACAATCAGCCCCAGCATTTT | CASRGRPGGKGSNNQPQHF
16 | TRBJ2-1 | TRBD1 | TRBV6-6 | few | TGTGCCAGCAGCTACAGGGGGACCCCACCTAACAATGAGCAGTTCTTC | CASSYRGTPPNNEQFF
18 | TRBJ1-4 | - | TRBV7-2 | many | TGTGCCAGCAGCTTAGCGCACCAGGGATCCGTTAAAAATGAAAAACTGTTTTTT | CASSLAHQGSVKNEKLFF
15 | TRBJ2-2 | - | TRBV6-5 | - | TGTGCCAGCGCCCGGGAGACAGGGTTCACCGGGGAGCTGTTTTTT | CASARETGFTGELFF
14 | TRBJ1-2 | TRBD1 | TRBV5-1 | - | TGCGCCAGCAGCGCGACAGGGGAAAGCTATGGCTACACCTTC | CASSATGESYGYTF
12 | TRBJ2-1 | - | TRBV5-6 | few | TGTGCCAGCAGCTTGGACTCCAATGAGCAGTTCTTC | CASSLDSNEQFF
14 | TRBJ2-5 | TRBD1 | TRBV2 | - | TGTGCCAGCACTTTCTCGACAGGGTCGGAGACCCAGTACTTC | CASTFSTGSETQYF
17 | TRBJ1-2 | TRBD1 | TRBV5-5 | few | TGTGCCAGCAGCTTACGGACAGGGGGCAGTTTGGGCTATGGCTACACCTTC | CASSLRTGGSLGYGYTF
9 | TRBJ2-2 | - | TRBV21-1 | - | TGTGTTACCGGGCAGGAGGTGTTTTTT | CVTGQEVFF
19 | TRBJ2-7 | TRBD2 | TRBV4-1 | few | TGCGCCAGCAGCCAATTCCCCCGAGGCCTAGCGGGAAAGCGTAGCGAGCAGTACTTC | CASSQFPRGLAGKRSEQYF
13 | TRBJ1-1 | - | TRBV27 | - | TGTGCCAGCAGCGAATATAGGACAGCTGAAGCTTTCTTT | CASSEYRTAEAFF
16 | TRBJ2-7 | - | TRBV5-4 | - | TGTGCCAGCAGCCACGGGACGGGGGACAGAGCCTACGAGCAGTACTTC | CASSHGTGDRAYEQYF
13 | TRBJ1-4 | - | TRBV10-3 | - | TGTGCCATCACCGGACAGATTAATGAAAAACTGTTTTTT | CAITGQINEKLFF
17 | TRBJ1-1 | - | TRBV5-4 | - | TGTGCCAGCAGCATAAGACTGGCGGGGAGTATAAACACTGAAGCTTTCTTT | CASSIRLAGSINTEAFF